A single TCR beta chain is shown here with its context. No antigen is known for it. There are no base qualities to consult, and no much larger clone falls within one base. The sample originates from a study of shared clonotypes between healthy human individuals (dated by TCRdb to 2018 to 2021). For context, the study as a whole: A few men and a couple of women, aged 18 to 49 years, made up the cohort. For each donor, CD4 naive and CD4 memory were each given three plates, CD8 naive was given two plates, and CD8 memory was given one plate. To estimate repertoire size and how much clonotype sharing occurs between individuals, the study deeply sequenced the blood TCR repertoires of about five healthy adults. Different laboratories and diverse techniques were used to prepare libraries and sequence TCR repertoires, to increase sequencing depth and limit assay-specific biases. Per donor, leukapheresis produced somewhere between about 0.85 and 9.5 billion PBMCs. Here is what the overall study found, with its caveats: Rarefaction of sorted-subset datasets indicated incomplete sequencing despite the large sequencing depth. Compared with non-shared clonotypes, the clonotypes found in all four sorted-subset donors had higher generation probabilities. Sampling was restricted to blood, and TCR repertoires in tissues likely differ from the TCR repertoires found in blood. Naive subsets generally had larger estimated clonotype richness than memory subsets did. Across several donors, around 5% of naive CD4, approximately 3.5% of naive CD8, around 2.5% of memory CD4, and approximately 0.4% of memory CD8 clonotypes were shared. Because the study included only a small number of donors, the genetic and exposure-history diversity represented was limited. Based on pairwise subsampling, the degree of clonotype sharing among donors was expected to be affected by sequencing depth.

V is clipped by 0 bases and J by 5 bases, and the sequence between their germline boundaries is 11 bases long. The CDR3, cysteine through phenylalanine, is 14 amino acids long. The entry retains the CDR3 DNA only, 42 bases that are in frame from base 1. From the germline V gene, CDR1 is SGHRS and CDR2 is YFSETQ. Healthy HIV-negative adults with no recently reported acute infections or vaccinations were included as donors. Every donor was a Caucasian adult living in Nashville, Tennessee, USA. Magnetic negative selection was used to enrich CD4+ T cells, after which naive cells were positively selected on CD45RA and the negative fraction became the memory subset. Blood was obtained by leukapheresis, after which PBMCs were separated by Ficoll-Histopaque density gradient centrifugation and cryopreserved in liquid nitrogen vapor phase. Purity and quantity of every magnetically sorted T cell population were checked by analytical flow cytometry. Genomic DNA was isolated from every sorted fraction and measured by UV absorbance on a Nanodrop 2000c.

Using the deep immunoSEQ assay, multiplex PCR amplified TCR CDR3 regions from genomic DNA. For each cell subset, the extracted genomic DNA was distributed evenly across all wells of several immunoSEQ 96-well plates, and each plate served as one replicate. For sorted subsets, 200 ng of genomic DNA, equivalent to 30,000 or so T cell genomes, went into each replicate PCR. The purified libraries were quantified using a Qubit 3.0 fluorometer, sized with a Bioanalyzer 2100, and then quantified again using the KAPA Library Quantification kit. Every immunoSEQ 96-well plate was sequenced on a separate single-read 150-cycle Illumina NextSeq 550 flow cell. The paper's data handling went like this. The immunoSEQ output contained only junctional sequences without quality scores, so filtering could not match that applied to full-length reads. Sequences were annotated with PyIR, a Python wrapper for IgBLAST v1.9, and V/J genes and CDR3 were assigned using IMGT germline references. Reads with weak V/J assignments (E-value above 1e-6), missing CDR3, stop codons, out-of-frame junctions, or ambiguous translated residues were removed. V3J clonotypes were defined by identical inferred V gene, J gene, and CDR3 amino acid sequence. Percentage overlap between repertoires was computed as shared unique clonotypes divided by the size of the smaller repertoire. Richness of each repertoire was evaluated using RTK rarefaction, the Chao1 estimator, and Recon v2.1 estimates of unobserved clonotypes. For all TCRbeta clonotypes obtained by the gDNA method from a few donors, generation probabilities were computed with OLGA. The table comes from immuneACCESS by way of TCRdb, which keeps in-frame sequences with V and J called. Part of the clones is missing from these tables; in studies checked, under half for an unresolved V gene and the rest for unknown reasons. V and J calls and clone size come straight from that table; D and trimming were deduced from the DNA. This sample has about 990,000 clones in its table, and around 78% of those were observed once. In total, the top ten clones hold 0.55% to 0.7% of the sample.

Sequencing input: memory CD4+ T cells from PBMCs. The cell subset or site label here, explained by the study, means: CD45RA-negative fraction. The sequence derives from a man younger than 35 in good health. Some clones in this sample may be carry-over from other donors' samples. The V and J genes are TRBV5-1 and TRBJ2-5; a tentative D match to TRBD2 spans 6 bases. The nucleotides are TGCGCCAGCAGCTTGGTAGCGGTGGGGGAGACCCAGTACTTC. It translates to CASSLVAVGETQYF.